This TCR beta chain was captured by sequencing in a study of radiation and T cells in renal cell carcinoma. Study-wide results and caveats: From baseline, blood top tumor clonotypes peaked at 2 weeks post-radiation.

Time point: blood 4 weeks post-SBRT, at nephrectomy. Treatment here: 15 Gy SBRT to primary tumor, nephrectomy 4 weeks later. Nephrectomy followed 15 Gy stereotactic body radiation by 4 weeks. After SBRT, blood was collected at 2 and 4 weeks, plus baseline. Clear cell pathology was present in this patient's renal cell carcinoma. There are 19 residues in the CDR3. V shed 0 bases and J 4 bases; nucleotides not matched to a gene: 18. The germline V gene has CDR1 MNHEY and CDR2 SMNVEV (reference sequence). About this clone: Its antigen is not identified.

Measured with immunoSEQ multiplex PCR; TCRdb has only the in-frame clones, and not every one. The sample records approximately 150,000 clones, 75% to 90% being singletons. The genes are TRBV27 and TRBJ2-7; 7 bases map to TRBD1. This sample comprised blood, obtained from a patient whose treatment included radiotherapy and nephrectomy. This TCR was recovered from a woman aged 45-65 years with renal cell carcinoma. CDR3: CASSLSGQIKPRVGYEQYF. As DNA, the CDR3 is TGTGCCAGCAGTTTATCGGGACAGATAAAACCACGGGTGGGGTACGAGCAGTACTTC.